This entry describes one TCR beta chain. Its antigen is still unknown. Here immunoSEQ multiplex PCR was the method, and the copy in TCRdb shows in-frame clones only, minus some. The sample holds 20,000 to 25,000 clones, over 70% seen once. CD4+ T cells from unexposed donors were obtained before the COVID-19 pandemic (2011-2018). Isolation of CD4+ T cells took place after around 11 days in culture. About 2 million PBMCs per well were cultured with 10 IU/ml IL-2. These data are taken from a study of CD4 T cells in relation to SARS-CoV-2 and coronaviruses. Study at large: PBMCs were cultured with antigen for 10 days before TCR beta sequencing. Study-level results: Crossreactivity was assessed only for spike protein, not other viral proteins.

Germline assignment: CDR1 SGDLS and CDR2 YYNGEE. CDR3 length: 15 residues. Trimming removed 0 bases from V and 3 bases from J; junction bases left unmatched: 4. The receptor was isolated from a human donor in good health. The sample was CD4+ T cells from PBMCs, cultured in vitro. The V and J genes are TRBV9 and TRBJ2-3; 7 positions match TRBD2. CDR3 nucleotide sequence: TGTGCCAGCAGCGTAGCCGGGGGGAGGACAGATACGCAGTATTTT. Protein: CASSVAGGRTDTQYF.